The 5 T cell receptor beta chains below were found in one sample sequenced in a study of blood T cells in healthy people across ages. With a J-beta primer mix and a sample-barcoded 5' primer, a second PCR ran about 7 to 12 cycles. TCRdb re-called the 5' RACE reads through MiXCR, storing one row per CDR3 protein. The sample contains roughly 640,000 distinct CDR3 sequences, roughly 30% of which appear only once. Input material: blood. Receptors originate from an elderly woman in good health.

This clonotype was found a few times. The chain employs TRBV7-9 and TRBJ1-1; D is uncertain. V was pared by 1 base and J by 10 bases, with 13 bases between. CDR1 and CDR2 from the germline V gene are SEHNR and FQNEAQ (reference sequence). This CDR3 region has 13 residues. CDR3 nucleotide sequence: TGTGCCAGCAGCTTAGATCCACCCTCGGGAGCTTTCTTT. It codes for CASSLDPPSGAFF.

Ten or more counts support this clonotype. A read error may account for a junction end that differs from germline. Here the CDR3 reads CTSTPGGEETQYF. CDR3 DNA: TGTACCAGCACCCCTGGGGGAGAAGAGACCCAGTACTTC. This chain links TRBV6-5 with TRBJ2-5; D is tentatively TRBD1 or TRBD2 (5 bases each). The CDR3 extends over 13 amino acids. Germline CDR1 MNHEY, CDR2 SVGAGI.

This clonotype was seen only once. An end of the junction differs from the germline gene, which may be a read error. V usage is TRBV7-2 and J usage is TRBJ1-2; the D gene is possibly TRBD1 (5 bases). Germline V CDR1 and CDR2: SGHTA, FQGNSA. The CDR3 loop spans 17 amino acids. Here the CDR3 DNA reads TGTGCCGGCAGCTTAGGGGCGGGCAGGGCCGCTAACTATGGCTACACCTTC. This gives the protein CAGSLGAGRAANYGYTF.

Points on this clonotype: A read error may be the cause here, since a much bigger clone is one base away. This chain uses TRBV30 with TRBJ2-5; D possibly uses TRBD1 or TRBD2 (6 bases each). The end of the DNA aligns better with TRBJ2-1, so the J call may be wrong. The CDR3 contains 13 residues. Per the germline V gene, CDR1 is GTSNPN and CDR2 is SVGIG (reference sequence). The CDR3 nucleotides read TGTGCTCTGGAGGGGGAAGCTCAAGAGACCCAGTTCTTC. Its translation is CALEGEAQETQFF.

To note about this clonotype: A much larger clone differs from this one at a single base, so this may be a read error. V is TRBV19 and J is TRBJ2-1; D not certain. The J call may not be correct, given that the DNA end is closer to TRBJ2-7. Germline values: CDR1 LNHDA, CDR2 SQIVND (reference sequence). The CDR3 loop spans 16 amino acids. CDR3 bases: TGTGCCAGTTCTCTACCCCGGGTGGGCTCCTACAATGAGCAGTACTTC. It specifies CASSLPRVGSYNEQYF.